The 24 T cell receptor beta chains below come from one sample, sequenced in a study of OX40 agonist ivuxolimab in advanced cancers. Clones were sequenced by immunoSEQ multiplex PCR, and TCRdb holds only the in-frame ones, with some missing. Altogether roughly 87,000 clones are present, about 90% being singletons, with the ten largest covering 8.4%. The material was CD4+ or CD8+ T cells sorted from blood, obtained in a trial of the OX40 agonist ivuxolimab. These receptors originate from an adult with an advanced solid tumor such as melanoma, head and neck, liver or kidney cancer.

The genes are TRBV28 and TRBJ1-5; tentatively, D is TRBD1 (6 bases). V lost 11 bases and J 2 bases, leaving 16 bases between the germline ends. Germline V gene sequence: CDR1 MDHEN, CDR2 SYDVKM. This CDR3 has 14 residues. CDR3 sequence reads: CAVFTGWGNQPQHF. In DNA form, the CDR3 reads TGTGCCGTATTTACAGGGTGGGGCAATCAGCCCCAGCATTTT.

The CDR3 DNA reads TGTGCCAGCAGCTTGGTCGCAACCACAGATACGCAGTATTTT. It translates to CASSLVATTDTQYF. This chain links TRBV5-4 with TRBJ2-3; the D is unclear. There are 14 residues in the CDR3. Trimming pared 0 bases from V and 2 bases from J, leaving 7 bases between. Per the germline V gene, CDR1 is SGHNT and CDR2 is YYREEE (reference sequence).

The rearrangement links TRBV20-1 to TRBJ2-5; unclear D gene. The germline V gene has CDR1 DFQATT and CDR2 SNEGSKA (reference sequence). Trimming removed 0 bases from V and 11 bases from J, with 7 bases in between. The CDR3 runs 10 residues. The CDR3, as DNA: TGCAGTGCTAGAGATCGAGAGCAGTACTTC. The encoded protein is CSARDREQYF.

The chain recombines TRBV4-3 with TRBJ2-1; D remains unclear. Germline CDR1 is LGHNA and CDR2 is YSLEER. V was pared by 4 bases and J by 9 bases, with 16 bases between. The CDR3 extends over 14 amino acids. CDR3 in amino acids: CASSRNSGFPEQFF. CDR3 bases: TGCGCCAGCAGCCGAAATAGTGGGTTTCCTGAGCAGTTCTTC.

The chain uses TRBV6-5 and TRBJ2-7; TRBD1 might be the D (6 bases). Trimming took 6 bases from V and 2 from J, leaving 11 bases between them. The CDR3 contains 13 residues. Germline V CDR1 and CDR2: MNHEY, SVGAGI. CDR3 sequence (DNA): TGTGCCAGCAGACCGACAGGAGCCTACGAGCAGTACTTC. Amino acids: CASRPTGAYEQYF.

The rearrangement uses TRBV5-4 and TRBJ2-7, with D maybe TRBD1 (5 bases). The CDR3 runs to 12 residues. Germline assignment: CDR1 SGHNT and CDR2 YYREEE (reference sequence). Trimming left V 5 bases short and J 7 bases short, with 13 bases between. This chain's CDR3 is CASSWGRGEQYV. As DNA, the CDR3 is TGTGCCAGCAGTTGGGGAAGGGGAGAGCAGTACGTC.

Concerning this clone: One end of the junction varies from germline; a read error may be responsible. Other nucleotide sequences in the sample specify the same CDR3. V and J are TRBV25-1 and TRBJ1-1; D perhaps matches TRBD1 (5 bases). The CDR3 has 14 residues. From germline, CDR1 is MGHDK and CDR2 SYGVNS. The CDR3, as DNA: TGCGCCAGCAGTGAACTCGGGGCCGAAACTGAAGCTTTCTTT. Its protein product is CASSELGAETEAFF.

The chain uses TRBV20-1 and TRBJ1-1; D not certain. V was shortened by 6 bases and J by 8 bases, with 13 bases between the two germline ends. This CDR3 has 11 amino acids. Germline CDR1 reads DFQATT; CDR2 reads SNEGSKA (reference sequence). CDR3: CSARHGLEAFF. CDR3 sequence (DNA): TGCAGTGCCCGGCACGGATTAGAAGCTTTCTTT.

The rearrangement links TRBV9 to TRBJ2-1; D is unclear. The germline V gene has CDR1 SGDLS and CDR2 YYNGEE. Trimming pared 0 bases from V and 8 bases from J, leaving 9 bases between. The length of the CDR3 is 13 residues. The DNA for the CDR3 is TGTGCCAGCAGCGTAGTACTTTCCGATGAGCAGTTCTTC. This translates into CASSVVLSDEQFF.

The CDR3 protein is CASSYSDSPYNEQFF. The CDR3 nucleotides are TGTGCCAGCAGTTACAGCGACAGCCCTTACAATGAGCAGTTCTTC. The V and J genes are TRBV6-5 and TRBJ2-1; the D gene is possibly TRBD1 (5 bases). CDR1 is MNHEY, CDR2 SVGAGI, per germline. The CDR3 totals 15 residues. V dropped 2 bases and J dropped 4 bases, with 12 bases sitting between them.

The V gene is TRBV4-1, the J gene TRBJ2-7, with D possibly matching TRBD1 (6 bases). This CDR3 has 14 residues. The germline CDR1 and CDR2 sequences are MGHRA and YSYEKL. V lost 4 bases to trimming and J lost 0 bases, with 10 bases between them. Here the CDR3 reads CASSPRDNSYEQYV. The DNA of the CDR3 is TGCGCCAGCAGCCCAAGGGACAACTCCTACGAGCAGTACGTC.

V gene TRBV10-2 combines with J gene TRBJ2-7; a weak D match, TRBD2 (5 bases). This CDR3 is built from 17 residues. V was shortened by 3 bases and J by 2 bases, with 20 bases between the two germline ends. From germline, CDR1 is WSHSY and CDR2 SAAADI. The CDR3 sequence is CASSEIGWTGTTYEQYV. CDR3 bases: TGCGCCAGCAGTGAAATTGGGTGGACTGGAACGACCTACGAGCAGTACGTC.

The chain has TRBV5-1 and TRBJ1-4, with a tentative D call TRBD1 (5 bases). The CDR3 covers 14 residues. Germline V gene lookup returns CDR1 SGHRS and CDR2 YFSETQ. The ends were cut back, 4 bases at V and 7 bases at J, with 14 bases in the middle. CDR3 sequence: CASSPGREGEKLFF. The CDR3 DNA reads as TGCGCCAGCAGCCCGGGACGGGAGGGTGAAAAACTGTTTTTT. The entire variable domain, with the rest obtained from reference TRBV5-1 and TRBJ1-4, is as follows: KAGVTQTPRYLIKTRGQQVTLSCSPISGHRSVSWYQQTPGQGLQFLFEYFSETQRNKGNFPGRFSGRQFSNSRSEMNVSTLELGDSALYLCASSPGREGEKLFFGSGTQLSVL.

The J gene is TRBJ1-5, the V gene TRBV6-6; the D is unclear. The germline V gene has CDR1 MNHNY and CDR2 SVGAGI (reference sequence). V was cut by 3 bases and J by 3 bases, with 6 bases left in between. The CDR3 runs 13 residues. The CDR3 loop is CASSYLANQPQHF. CDR3 bases: TGTGCCAGCAGTTATTTAGCCAATCAGCCCCAGCATTTT.

The chain carries TRBV10-3 and TRBJ2-3; D gene unclear. The CDR3 totals 16 residues. Germline CDR1 is ENHRY and CDR2 is SYGVKD. With 0 bases removed from V and 0 bases from J, the gap between germline ends came to 10 bases. CDR3 amino acids: CAISESTGGSTDTQYF. The CDR3 nucleotides read TGTGCCATCAGTGAGTCGACCGGCGGTAGCACAGATACGCAGTATTTT.

The V and J genes are TRBV7-9 and TRBJ2-3; no definite D call. V lost 6 bases and J 0 bases, leaving 13 bases between the germline ends. Germline V gives CDR1 SEHNR, CDR2 FQNEAQ (reference sequence). The CDR3 totals 15 residues. In DNA form, the CDR3 reads TGTGCCAGCAGTCTCCTAGTATCGAGCACAGATACGCAGTATTTT. This gives the protein CASSLLVSSTDTQYF.

CDR3 protein: CASSSRLAGTYNEQFF. CDR3 DNA: TGTGCCAGCAGCTCTCGACTAGCGGGAACCTACAATGAGCAGTTCTTC. V is TRBV9 and J is TRBJ2-1, with TRBD2 matching over 11 bases. In germline, CDR1 is SGDLS, CDR2 YYNGEE. The CDR3 runs to 16 residues. J was trimmed by 2 bases and V by 4 bases; bases with no gene match: 5.

The CDR3, as DNA: TGTGCCAGCAGCTCCCAAACCAATCCGGTCGGCTACACCTTC. It is translated as CASSSQTNPVGYTF. The chain combines TRBV7-9 with TRBJ1-2; D is unclear. CDR3 length equals 14 residues. The germline V gene has CDR1 SEHNR and CDR2 FQNEAQ (reference sequence). V lost 4 bases and J 8 bases, leaving 17 bases between the germline ends. Full variable domain (outside the CDR3, taken from reference TRBV7-9 and TRBJ1-2): DTGVSQNPRHKITKRGQNVTFRCDPISEHNRLYWYRQTLGQGPEFLTYFQNEAQLEKSRLLSDRFSAERPKGSFSTLEIQRTEQGDSAMYLCASSSQTNPVGYTFGSGTRLTVV.

The chain links TRBV6-1 to TRBJ2-7; 7 bases map to TRBD1. CDR1 is MNHNS and CDR2 is SASEGT in the germline V gene. The CDR3 has 16 amino acids. The trim removed 4 bases at V and 2 bases at J, leaving 11 bases unmatched. CDR3 DNA sequence: TGTGCCAGCAGTGGCACCGGAACAGGGGATACCTACGAGCAGTACGTC. Amino acids: CASSGTGTGDTYEQYV.

This clone was detected once. The gene calls are TRBV30 and TRBJ2-3; tentative D call: TRBD2 (5 bases). Trimming left V 0 bases short and J 6 bases short, with 7 bases between. The V gene's germline CDR1 is GTSNPN and CDR2 SVGIG (reference sequence). The CDR3 extends over 12 amino acids. DNA for the CDR3: TGTGCCTGGAGTGTAACGGGGGATACGCAGTATTTT. It codes for CAWSVTGDTQYF.

The CDR3 protein is CASCVFETQYF. The CDR3 DNA reads TGTGCCAGCTGTGTATTTGAGACCCAGTACTTC. This sequence joins TRBV6-6 and TRBJ2-5; D unresolved. Germline CDR1 MNHNY, CDR2 SVGAGI (reference sequence). CDR3 length: 11 amino acids. V lost 8 bases and J lost 5, with 9 bases in between.

This clone has a single count. J is TRBJ2-7 and V is TRBV5-1; TRBD1 or TRBD2 may be the D gene (5 bases each). Germline V lookup: CDR1 SGHRS, CDR2 YFSETQ. The CDR3 spans 13 residues. Trimming removed 2 bases from V and 7 bases from J, with 13 bases in between. The CDR3, as DNA: TGCGCCAGCAGCTTATTTCAGGGCGGGGAGCAGTACTTC. Encoded protein: CASSLFQGGEQYF.

This chain joins TRBV6-1 and TRBJ2-1; D is unclear. This CDR3 has 15 amino acids. CDR1 is MNHNS and CDR2 is SASEGT in the germline V gene. V was clipped by 10 bases and J by 8 bases, with 24 bases between them. CDR3 amino acids: CATQPDLRYVDEQFF. CDR3 in DNA: TGTGCCACCCAGCCCGACCTTCGGTACGTCGATGAGCAGTTCTTC.

There are a few counts of this clone. This specimen includes other DNA sequences encoding the same CDR3. The V gene is TRBV27, the J gene TRBJ1-5; D remains ambiguous. Germline loops: CDR1 MNHEY, CDR2 SMNVEV (reference sequence). The ends were cut back, 2 bases at V and 4 bases at J, with 9 bases in the middle. CDR3 size: 14 residues. The CDR3 nucleotides read TGTGCCAGCAGTTTAGTGGGAGGGAATCAGCCCCAGCATTTT. It specifies CASSLVGGNQPQHF.